This entry features one T cell receptor beta chain sequence. Samples came from patients with localized non-small cell lung adenocarcinoma. This CDR3 has 14 amino acids. Germline V lookup: CDR1 MNHNS, CDR2 SASEGT. The data belong to a study of CD4 and CD8 cells across lung adenocarcinoma regions. TCRdb recomputed calls from the PCR reads with MiXCR, one row per CDR3 protein. The profile shows some 16,000 distinct CDR3 sequences, roughly three fifths of them singletons. The source material was CD8+ T cells from the center of a lung tumor. This receptor was obtained from a female donor with lung adenocarcinoma. The CD4 and CD8 labels of this study may be unreliable. V usage is TRBV6-1 and J usage is TRBJ2-5; 10 bases are shared with TRBD1. The last part of the DNA fits TRBJ2-7 better; the J call may be wrong. This CDR3 is CASRPDRGPYEQYF. CDR3 bases: TGTGCCAGCAGACCCGACAGGGGGCCGTACGAGCAGTACTTC.